This T cell receptor beta chain was sequenced for a study of T cell repertoires in cytomegalovirus infection. Across the whole study: Both CMV infection and a matching HLA type were indicated by public TCR beta signatures.

This clonotype was picked up many times. TCRdb recomputed calls from the reads with MiXCR, one row per CDR3 protein. The sample contains 210,000 or so distinct CDR3 sequences, 6.5% of which appear only once. CDR1 and CDR2 (germline): GTSNPN, SVGIG (reference sequence). The CDR3 is 12 residues long. Trimming stripped 2 bases from V and 4 bases from J, with 7 bases between. The receptor was derived from a human donor in good health (CMV status not recorded). Some clones in this sample may be carry-over from other donors' samples. The source material was PBMCs. The chain is built from TRBV30 and TRBJ2-3; D gene uncertain. The CDR3 DNA is TGTGCCTGGAGTACGGGCGCAGATACGCAGTATTTT. It encodes CAWSTGADTQYF.